Each of the 9 T cell receptor beta chains below was sequenced from the same sample in a study of T cells in localized non-small cell lung cancer. TCRdb's copy holds only in-frame clones and misses some; the assay was immunoSEQ multiplex PCR. The table records 700 to 950 clones, about 24% of them present only once. Sequenced material: lung tumor tissue, taken before any cancer treatment. The receptors derive from a female donor at least 60 years old with stage I lung adenocarcinoma.

This clone was counted only a few times. The chain employs TRBV29-1 and TRBJ1-1; TRBD1 might be the D (6 bases). Trimming took off 5 bases at V and 0 bases at J, with 10 bases between the two ends. The CDR3 covers 13 residues. CDR1 and CDR2 from the germline V gene are SQVTM and ANQGSEA. The CDR3 loop reads CSVNRVMNTEAFF. DNA for the CDR3: TGCAGCGTTAACAGGGTAATGAACACTGAAGCTTTCTTT.

This clone has just a few counts. This rearrangement joins TRBV19 to TRBJ1-1; 7 positions agree with TRBD1. J lost 2 bases, V lost 6 bases, and 9 bases had no gene match. Germline CDR1 reads LNHDA; CDR2 reads SQIVND (reference sequence). CDR3 length: 15 residues. CDR3 nucleotides: TGTGCCAGTAGAGTTGGGGGGACAGACAACACTGAAGCTTTCTTT. Its protein is CASRVGGTDNTEAFF.

This clone counts as large (0.1 to 1%). This chain links TRBV12-5 with TRBJ2-4; 7 bases fit TRBD2. CDR3 size: 16 residues. Germline V lookup: CDR1 LGHNT, CDR2 FRNRAP. The CDR3 loop reads CASGVTATLGKNIQYF. As DNA, the CDR3 is TGTGCCAGCGGGGTGACAGCTACTTTGGGGAAAAACATTCAGTACTTC.

This clone was counted only a few times. This chain uses TRBV11-3 with TRBJ1-2, with a weak D call TRBD1 (5 bases). The CDR3 contains 15 residues. Trimming cost V 0 bases and J 7 bases, with 15 bases left between them. CDR1 and CDR2 from the germline V gene are SGHNT and YENEEA. This CDR3 reads CASSLDGTFGRGYTF. In nucleotides, the CDR3 is TGTGCCAGCAGCTTAGACGGGACTTTTGGTCGTGGCTACACCTTC.

This clone has just a few counts. The chain uses TRBV7-2 and TRBJ1-1; D uncertain. This CDR3 spans 13 amino acids. Trimming cost V 4 bases and J 3 bases, with 9 bases left between them. Germline CDR1 reads SGHTA; CDR2 reads FQGNSA. CDR3 nucleotide sequence: TGTGCCAGCAGCTCGTGGGGAGACACTGAAGCTTTCTTT. Translated, it gives CASSSWGDTEAFF.

This clone turned up a few times. The J gene is TRBJ1-3, the V gene TRBV6-8; 9 bases are a match to TRBD1. The germline gives CDR1 MNHGY, CDR2 SAAAGT. The CDR3 runs to 15 residues. V was clipped by 6 bases and J by 0 bases; unmatched bases: 3. The CDR3 nucleotides are TGTGCCAGCAGACCGGGACAGGGCTCTGGAAACACCATATATTTT. Residues: CASRPGQGSGNTIYF.

The chain joins TRBV28 to TRBJ1-4; perhaps TRBD1 as D (6 bases). Between the trimmed V and J ends, which lost 6 bases and 7 bases, there was a span of 15 bases. Germline V gene sequence: CDR1 MDHEN, CDR2 SYDVKM. The CDR3 is made up of 14 amino acids. CDR3 region: CASSLGGVGEKLFF. The CDR3 DNA follows: TGTGCCAGCAGCCTAGGGGGTGTCGGTGAAAAACTGTTTTTT.

This clone was observed a handful of times. V is TRBV28 and J is TRBJ1-5, with TRBD1 identical over 7 bases. After removal of 1 base from V and 6 bases from J, the junction contained 9 bases not matched to a gene. CDR3 length equals 16 residues. From germline, CDR1 is MDHEN and CDR2 SYDVKM. The CDR3 DNA reads as TGTGCCAGCAGTTTATCTACAGGGGAAAGAAGTCAGCCCCAGCATTTT. Protein: CASSLSTGERSQPQHF.

This sequence joins TRBV28 and TRBJ1-1; D perhaps matches TRBD1 (5 bases). Germline loops: CDR1 MDHEN, CDR2 SYDVKM. This CDR3 has 14 amino acids. The V end was cut by 5 bases, the J end by 0 bases, with 10 bases between. CDR3 in DNA: TGTGCCAGCAGTCAGGGTAACATGAACACTGAAGCTTTCTTT. Translated, it gives CASSQGNMNTEAFF.